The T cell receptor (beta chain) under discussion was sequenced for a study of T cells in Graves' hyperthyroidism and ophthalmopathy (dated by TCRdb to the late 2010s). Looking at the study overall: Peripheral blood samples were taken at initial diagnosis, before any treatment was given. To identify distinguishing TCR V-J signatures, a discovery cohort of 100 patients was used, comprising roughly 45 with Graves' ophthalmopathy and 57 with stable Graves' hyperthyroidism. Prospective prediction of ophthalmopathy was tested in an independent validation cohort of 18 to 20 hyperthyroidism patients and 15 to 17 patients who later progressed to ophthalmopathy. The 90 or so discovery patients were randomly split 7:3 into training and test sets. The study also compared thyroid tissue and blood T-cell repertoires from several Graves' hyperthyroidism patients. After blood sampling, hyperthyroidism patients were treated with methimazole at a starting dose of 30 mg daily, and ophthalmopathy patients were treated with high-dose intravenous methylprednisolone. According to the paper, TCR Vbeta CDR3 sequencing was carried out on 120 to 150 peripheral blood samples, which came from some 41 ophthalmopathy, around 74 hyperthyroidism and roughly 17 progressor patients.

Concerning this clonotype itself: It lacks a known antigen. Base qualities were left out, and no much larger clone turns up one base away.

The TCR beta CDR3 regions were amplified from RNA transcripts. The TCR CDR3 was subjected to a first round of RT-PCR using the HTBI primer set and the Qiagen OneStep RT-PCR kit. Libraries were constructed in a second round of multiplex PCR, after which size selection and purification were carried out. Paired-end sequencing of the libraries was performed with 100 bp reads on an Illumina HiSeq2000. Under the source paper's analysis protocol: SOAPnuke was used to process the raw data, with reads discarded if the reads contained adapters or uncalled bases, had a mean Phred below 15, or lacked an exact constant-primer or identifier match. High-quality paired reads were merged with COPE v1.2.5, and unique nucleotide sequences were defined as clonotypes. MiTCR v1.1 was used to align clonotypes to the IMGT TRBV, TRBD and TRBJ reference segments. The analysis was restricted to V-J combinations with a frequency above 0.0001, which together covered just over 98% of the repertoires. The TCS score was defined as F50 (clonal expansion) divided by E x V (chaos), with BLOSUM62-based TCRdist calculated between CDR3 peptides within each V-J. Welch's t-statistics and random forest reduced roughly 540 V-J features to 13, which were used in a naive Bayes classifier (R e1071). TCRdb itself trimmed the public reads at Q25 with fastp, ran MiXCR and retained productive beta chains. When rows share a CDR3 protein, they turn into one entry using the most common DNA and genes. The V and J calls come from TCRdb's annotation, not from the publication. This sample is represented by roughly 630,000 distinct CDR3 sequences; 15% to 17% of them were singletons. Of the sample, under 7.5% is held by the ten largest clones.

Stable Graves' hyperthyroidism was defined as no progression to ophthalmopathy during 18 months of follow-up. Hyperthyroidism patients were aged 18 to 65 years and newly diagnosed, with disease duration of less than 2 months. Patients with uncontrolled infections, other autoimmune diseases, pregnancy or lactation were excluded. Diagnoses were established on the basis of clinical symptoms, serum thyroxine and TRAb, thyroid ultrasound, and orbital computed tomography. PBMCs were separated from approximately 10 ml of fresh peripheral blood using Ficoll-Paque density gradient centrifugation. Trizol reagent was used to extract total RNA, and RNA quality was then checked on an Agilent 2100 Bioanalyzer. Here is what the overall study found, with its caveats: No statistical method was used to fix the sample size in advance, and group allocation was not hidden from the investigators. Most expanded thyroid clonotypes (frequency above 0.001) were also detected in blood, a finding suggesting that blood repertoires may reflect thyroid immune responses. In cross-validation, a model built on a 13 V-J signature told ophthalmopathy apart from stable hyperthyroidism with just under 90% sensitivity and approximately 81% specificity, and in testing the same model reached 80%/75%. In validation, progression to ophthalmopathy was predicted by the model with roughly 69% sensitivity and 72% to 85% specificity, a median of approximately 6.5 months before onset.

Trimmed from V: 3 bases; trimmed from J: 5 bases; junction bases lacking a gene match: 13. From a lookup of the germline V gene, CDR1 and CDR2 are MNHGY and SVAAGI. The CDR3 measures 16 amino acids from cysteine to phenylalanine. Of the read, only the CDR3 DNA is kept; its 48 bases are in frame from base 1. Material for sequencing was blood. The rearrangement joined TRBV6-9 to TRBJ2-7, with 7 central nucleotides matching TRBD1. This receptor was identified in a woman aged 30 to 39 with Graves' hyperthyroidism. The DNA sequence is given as TGTGCCAGCAGTTACCTGAACAGGGGCCCTGGAGACGAGCAGTACTTC. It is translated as CASSYLNRGPGDEQYF.